Presented here are 28 T cell receptor beta chains from one specimen sequenced in a study of beta chain features in type 1 diabetes. Antigens for these TCRs are unknown. Study findings and constraints: Shortening that was moderate but significant affected the TCRB CDR3s of Type 1 diabetes patients in all four CD4+ subsets.

TCRB transcripts that were expressed got sequenced, as all of the isolated RNA had been reverse transcribed. The assay was immunoSEQ multiplex PCR, and TCRdb's table has in-frame clones only and misses some. The sample includes a few hundred thousand clones, about 15% of them seen just once. Sequenced: naive CD4+ T cells from blood. These receptors all come from a man in his thirties or forties with type 1 diabetes.

This chain joins TRBV5-1 and TRBJ2-2; a weak D match, TRBD1 (6 bases). The length of the CDR3 is 15 residues. Trimming pared 4 bases from V and 6 bases from J, leaving 16 bases between. Germline V CDR1 and CDR2: SGHRS, YFSETQ. The CDR3 DNA reads as TGCGCCAGCAGCCTGGTGGACAGTCCTCCCGGGGAGCTGTTTTTT. It specifies CASSLVDSPPGELFF.

This clone has more than one count but fewer than ten. In DNA form, the CDR3 reads TGTGCCAGCAGCGCTCTGACAGGCCGGTGGGCTAACTATGGCTACACCTTC. It is translated as CASSALTGRWANYGYTF. V usage is TRBV9 and J usage is TRBJ1-2, with D perhaps TRBD1 (6 bases). The CDR3 runs to 17 residues. Trimming removed 3 bases from V and 0 bases from J, with 18 bases in between. Germline CDR1 and CDR2: SGDLS and YYNGEE.

Only a few counts were recorded for this clone. This rearrangement joins TRBV5-1 to TRBJ1-2, with 11 bases that match TRBD1. The CDR3 sequence is 15 residues long. Germline V gives CDR1 SGHRS, CDR2 YFSETQ. Trimming cost V 4 bases and J 6 bases; bases outside gene matches: 8. CDR3 sequence: CASSPDGTGGNGYTF. The CDR3 coding sequence is TGCGCCAGCAGCCCCGACGGGACAGGGGGTAATGGCTACACCTTC.

This clone was found a few times. V is TRBV4-1 and J is TRBJ2-6, with no clear D. V lost 0 bases to trimming and J lost 2 bases, with 5 bases between them. The CDR3 is 15 amino acids. Germline CDR1 and CDR2: MGHRA and YSYEKL. The CDR3 protein is CASSQDFAGANVLTF. The CDR3 DNA is TGCGCCAGCAGCCAAGATTTCGCTGGGGCCAACGTCCTGACTTTC.

In this sample, this clone turned up a few times. The chain links TRBV5-1 to TRBJ2-3, with 8 positions matching TRBD2. The CDR3 runs to 14 residues. Germline values: CDR1 SGHRS, CDR2 YFSETQ. The J segment lost 6 bases and the V segment lost 2 bases, leaving 5 bases of the junction unmatched. CDR3 sequence: CASSLLAEGDTQYF. DNA of the CDR3: TGCGCCAGCAGCTTACTAGCGGAGGGGGATACGCAGTATTTT. The variable domain in full, with the rest retrieved from reference TRBV5-1 and TRBJ2-3, is KAGVTQTPRYLIKTRGQQVTLSCSPISGHRSVSWYQQTPGQGLQFLFEYFSETQRNKGNFPGRFSGRQFSNSRSEMNVSTLELGDSALYLCASSLLAEGDTQYFGPGTRLTVL.

This clone has a handful of counts. This sequence joins TRBV12-5 and TRBJ2-7; no clear D gene. The CDR3 contains 12 residues. V gave up 7 bases and J gave up 4 bases, with 11 bases separating them. The germline gives CDR1 LGHNT, CDR2 FRNRAP. In DNA, the CDR3 is TGTGCTAGTGCCCCTAAGAATTACGAGCAGTACTTC. Translated, it gives CASAPKNYEQYF. Full variable domain (rest looked up from reference TRBV12-5 and TRBJ2-7): DARVTQTPRHKVTEMGQEVTMRCQPILGHNTVFWYRQTMMQGLELLAYFRNRAPLDDSGMPKDRFSAEMPDATLATLKIQPSEPRDSAVYFCASAPKNYEQYFGPGTRLTVT.

This clone was counted between two and nine times. The V and J genes are TRBV7-2 and TRBJ2-7; possibly TRBD1 for D (6 bases). Germline CDR1 reads SGHTA; CDR2 reads FQGNSA. V dropped 0 bases and J dropped 2 bases, with 8 bases sitting between them. The CDR3 extends over 14 amino acids. In DNA form, the CDR3 reads TGTGCCAGCAGCTTAGCGCAGGGGCCCTACGAGCAGTACTTC. It translates to CASSLAQGPYEQYF. The entire variable domain, with the rest obtained from reference TRBV7-2 and TRBJ2-7, is as follows: GAGVSQSPSNKVTEKGKDVELRCDPISGHTALYWYRQSLGQGLEFLIYFQGNSAPDKSGLPSDRFSAERTGGSVSTLTIQRTQQEDSAVYLCASSLAQGPYEQYFGPGTRLTVT.

This clone was counted between two and nine times. The chain links TRBV5-6 to TRBJ1-5; 7 nucleotides line up with TRBD1. This CDR3 is built from 15 residues. The germline V gene has CDR1 SGHDT and CDR2 YYEEEE. The V gene end was trimmed by 3 bases and the J gene end by 7 bases; junction bases not matched to a gene: 10. CDR3 nucleotides: TGTGCCAGCAGCTCCTGGACAGGTCCGATCCAGCCCCAGCATTTT. Translation: CASSSWTGPIQPQHF.

This clone occurred a few times. The chain has TRBV7-2 and TRBJ2-1, with a tentative D call TRBD2 (5 bases). Per the germline V gene, CDR1 is SGHTA and CDR2 is FQGNSA. V lost 5 bases and J lost 2, with 13 bases in between. The CDR3 is 15 residues long. The CDR3 DNA follows: TGTGCCAGCAGCCTAGGACGAGCGGCCTACAATGAGCAGTTCTTC. This gives the protein CASSLGRAAYNEQFF.

This clone occurred a few times. The chain couples TRBV4-1 to TRBJ2-7, with TRBD1 matching 7 bases. In germline, CDR1 is MGHRA, CDR2 YSYEKL. The CDR3 has 15 amino acids. V trimming: 0 bases; J trimming: 4 bases; junction bases outside the gene matches: 6. CDR3 protein: CASSQDTGEVYEQYF. As DNA, the CDR3 is TGCGCCAGCAGCCAAGATACAGGGGAAGTGTACGAGCAGTACTTC.

This clone was observed a few times. This chain connects TRBV10-3 to TRBJ1-1; the D gene is possibly TRBD1 (6 bases). The CDR3 length is 13 residues. Trimming stripped 4 bases from V and 1 base from J, with 7 bases between. Germline CDR1 ENHRY, CDR2 SYGVKD. The CDR3 region has the DNA TGTGCCATCAGTGGGACAGCGAACACTGAAGCTTTCTTT. Amino acids: CAISGTANTEAFF.

The genes are TRBV2 and TRBJ1-2; 10 nucleotides line up with TRBD1. The CDR3 consists of 14 residues. V was pared by 6 bases and J by 4 bases, with 5 bases of the junction left unmatched. Germline loops: CDR1 SNHLY, CDR2 FYNNEI. The CDR3 bases are TGTGCCAGCAGGGGGACAGGGGAGGTCTATGGCTACACCTTC. This codes for CASRGTGEVYGYTF.

The chain carries TRBV6-6 and TRBJ2-7, with 7 bases aligning to TRBD2. Germline V gene sequence: CDR1 MNHNY, CDR2 SVGAGI (reference sequence). The CDR3 is 15 residues long. J lost 2 bases, V lost 7 bases, and 11 bases had no gene match. CDR3 sequence (DNA): TGTGCCAGCACCGACTCCCGACTAGCCACCTACGAGCAGTACTTC. Its translation is CASTDSRLATYEQYF.

This clone has just a few counts. This chain links TRBV30 with TRBJ1-1; D is perhaps TRBD1 (5 bases). The CDR3 totals 14 residues. V lost 4 bases, J lost 4 bases, and 16 bases lay in between. Germline V gives CDR1 GTSNPN, CDR2 SVGIG (reference sequence). The CDR3 loop is CAWNFGGGSTEAFF. Here the CDR3 DNA reads TGTGCCTGGAACTTTGGGGGGGGGAGCACTGAAGCTTTCTTT.

The chain employs TRBV4-1 and TRBJ2-2; 7 bases are a match to TRBD2. Germline assignment: CDR1 MGHRA and CDR2 YSYEKL. The trim removed 1 base at V and 4 bases at J, leaving 3 bases unmatched. The CDR3 has 15 residues. CDR3 residues: CASSQGTSPTGELFF. The CDR3 bases are TGCGCCAGCAGCCAAGGGACTAGTCCCACCGGGGAGCTGTTTTTT.

This rearrangement joins TRBV5-4 to TRBJ2-3; 8 bases match TRBD1. Germline loops: CDR1 SGHNT, CDR2 YYREEE (reference sequence). V gave up 0 bases and J gave up 1 base; unmatched junction bases: 4. This CDR3 is built from 16 residues. The CDR3 sequence: CASSLGQGAGTDTQYF. The CDR3 region has the DNA TGTGCCAGCAGCTTGGGCCAGGGGGCTGGCACAGATACGCAGTATTTT.

The rearrangement links TRBV7-9 to TRBJ2-2; unclear D gene. This CDR3 region has 16 residues. Deletions cut 3 bases from V and 7 bases from J, with 18 bases between. CDR1 is SEHNR and CDR2 is FQNEAQ in the germline V gene (reference sequence). CDR3 nucleotide sequence: TGTGCCAGCAGCTTTGGTTATGCCAAACCCGGCGGGGAGCTGTTTTTT. Translation: CASSFGYAKPGGELFF.

A few counts support this clone. The chain joins TRBV29-1 to TRBJ1-1, with TRBD1 as a possible D gene (6 bases). This CDR3 spans 12 amino acids. Trimming took 7 bases from V and 10 from J, leaving 19 bases between them. Germline V gene data show CDR1 as SQVTM and CDR2 as ANQGSEA. CDR3 sequence (DNA): TGCAGCGCCGCCCCAGGGGACCTAGGAGCTTTCTTT. As protein: CSAAPGDLGAFF.

The V gene is TRBV18, the J gene TRBJ1-3, with D perhaps matching TRBD1 (5 bases). Per the germline V gene, CDR1 is KGHSH and CDR2 is LQKENI. Trimming shortened V by 3 bases and J by 1 base, and 10 bases separated the two germline ends. CDR3 size: 15 residues. Written as DNA, the CDR3 is TGTGCCAGCTCACCGCCAGGGTCTTCTGGAAACACCATATATTTT. Translated: CASSPPGSSGNTIYF. Supplemented by reference TRBV18 and TRBJ1-3, the full variable domain reads NAGVMQNPRHLVRRRGQEARLRCSPMKGHSHVYWYRQLPEEGLKFMVYLQKENIIDESGMPKERFSAEFPKEGPSILRIQQVVRGDSAAYFCASSPPGSSGNTIYFGEGSWLTVV.

This clone was detected only a few times. The chain employs TRBV30 and TRBJ2-3, with TRBD1 identical over 8 bases. CDR3 length: 12 residues. Germline CDR1 and CDR2: GTSNPN and SVGIG (reference sequence). The junction had 3 bases not matched to a gene; V was cut back by 1 base and J by 9 bases. CDR3 sequence (DNA): TGTGCCTGGAGTGAATACAGGGGGACGCAGTATTTT. This translates into CAWSEYRGTQYF.

The chain combines TRBV18 with TRBJ2-1; TRBD2 matches 16 bases. Germline V lookup: CDR1 KGHSH, CDR2 LQKENI. The CDR3 has 17 amino acids. The ends lost 3 bases at V and 6 bases at J; junction bases unmatched: 5. For the CDR3, the DNA is TGTGCCAGCTCACCCCCGGGACTAGCGGGAGGGGGCAATGAGCAGTTCTTC. It specifies CASSPPGLAGGGNEQFF.

The J gene is TRBJ2-5, the V gene TRBV5-5, with 15 nucleotides matching TRBD2. Trimming removed 4 bases from V and 2 bases from J; junction bases left unmatched: 9. CDR3 length: 18 amino acids. Per the germline V gene, CDR1 is SGHKS and CDR2 is YYEKEE (reference sequence). The CDR3 region is CASSQGTSGGTSQETQYF. DNA for the CDR3: TGTGCCAGCAGCCAAGGGACTAGCGGGGGGACCTCTCAAGAGACCCAGTACTTC.

V and J are TRBV25-1 and TRBJ1-6, with D possibly being TRBD1 (5 bases). Between the trimmed V and J ends, which lost 2 bases and 13 bases, there was a span of 15 bases. This CDR3 region has 14 residues. Germline loops: CDR1 MGHDK, CDR2 SYGVNS. The CDR3 nucleotides read TGTGCCAGCAGTGAAGACAGCTCCTCGTTCCCCCTCCACTTT. Translation: CASSEDSSSFPLHF.

The chain employs TRBV4-1 and TRBJ1-1; D not resolved. The CDR3 covers 15 residues. V lost 0 bases and J lost 1, with 9 bases in between. Looked up from germline, CDR1 is MGHRA and CDR2 is YSYEKL. The DNA for the CDR3 is TGCGCCAGCAGCCAAGATGTTGCGCCGAACACTGAAGCTTTCTTT. Translation: CASSQDVAPNTEAFF.

The chain is built from TRBV30 and TRBJ1-1, with 9 bases matching TRBD1. The CDR3 spans 14 residues. V lost 4 bases and J lost 1; bases outside the gene matches: 4. Germline-derived CDR1 and CDR2 are GTSNPN and SVGIG (reference sequence). CDR3 sequence reads: CAWTTGQGNTEAFF. CDR3 nucleotides: TGTGCCTGGACCACGGGACAGGGGAACACTGAAGCTTTCTTT. The entire variable domain, with the rest obtained from reference TRBV30 and TRBJ1-1, is as follows: SQTIHQWPATLVQPVGSPLSLECTVEGTSNPNLYWYRQAAGRGLQLLFYSVGIGQISSEVPQNLSASRPQDRQFILSSKKLLLSDSGFYLCAWTTGQGNTEAFFGQGTRLTVV.

The CDR3 DNA is TGCGCCAGCAGTCAATCGCTAAACGTCCCAAGACAGGGTAGCAATCAGCCCCAGCATTTT. Translation gives CASSQSLNVPRQGSNQPQHF. The J gene is TRBJ1-5, the V gene TRBV23-1; TRBD1 aligns across 7 bases. TRBV23-1 is treated as an ORF (open reading frame) with a function not yet certain. This CDR3 spans 20 amino acids. V lost 0 bases to trimming and J lost 0 bases; unmatched junction nucleotides: 14.

V and J are TRBV6-5 and TRBJ2-3, with a tentative D call TRBD2 (5 bases). The length of the CDR3 is 14 residues. Germline V CDR1 and CDR2: MNHEY, SVGAGI. V was trimmed by 5 bases and J by 3 bases, leaving 12 bases between them. This chain's CDR3 is CASSVLGGTDTQYF. The CDR3 DNA is TGTGCCAGCAGTGTCCTCGGCGGGACAGATACGCAGTATTTT.

Only a few counts were recorded for this clone. In DNA, the CDR3 is TGTGCCAGCAGCGACCGGGTTAACACCGGGGAGCTGTTTTTT. This sequence encodes CASSDRVNTGELFF. This rearrangement joins TRBV9 to TRBJ2-2; D not certain. Between the trimmed V and J ends, which lost 3 bases and 2 bases, there was a span of 8 bases. The V gene's germline CDR1 is SGDLS and CDR2 YYNGEE. The CDR3 spans 14 residues.